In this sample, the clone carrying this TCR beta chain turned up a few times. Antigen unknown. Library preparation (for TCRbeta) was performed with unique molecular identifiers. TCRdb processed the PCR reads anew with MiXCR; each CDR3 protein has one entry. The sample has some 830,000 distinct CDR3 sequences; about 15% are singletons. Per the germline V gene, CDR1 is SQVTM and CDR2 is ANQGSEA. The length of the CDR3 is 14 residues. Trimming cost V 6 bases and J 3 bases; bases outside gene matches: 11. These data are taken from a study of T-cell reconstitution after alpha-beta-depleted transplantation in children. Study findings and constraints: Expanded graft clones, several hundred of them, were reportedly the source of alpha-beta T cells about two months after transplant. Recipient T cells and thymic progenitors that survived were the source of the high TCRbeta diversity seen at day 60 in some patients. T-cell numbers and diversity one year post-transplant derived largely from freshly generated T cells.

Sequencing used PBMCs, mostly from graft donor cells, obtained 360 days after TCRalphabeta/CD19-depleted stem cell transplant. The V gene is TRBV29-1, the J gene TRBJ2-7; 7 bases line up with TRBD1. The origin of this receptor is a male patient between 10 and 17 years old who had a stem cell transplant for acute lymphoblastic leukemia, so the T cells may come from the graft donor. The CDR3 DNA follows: TGCAGCGTCTCAGACAGGGCGTATATCTACGAGCAGTACTTC. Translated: CSVSDRAYIYEQYF.